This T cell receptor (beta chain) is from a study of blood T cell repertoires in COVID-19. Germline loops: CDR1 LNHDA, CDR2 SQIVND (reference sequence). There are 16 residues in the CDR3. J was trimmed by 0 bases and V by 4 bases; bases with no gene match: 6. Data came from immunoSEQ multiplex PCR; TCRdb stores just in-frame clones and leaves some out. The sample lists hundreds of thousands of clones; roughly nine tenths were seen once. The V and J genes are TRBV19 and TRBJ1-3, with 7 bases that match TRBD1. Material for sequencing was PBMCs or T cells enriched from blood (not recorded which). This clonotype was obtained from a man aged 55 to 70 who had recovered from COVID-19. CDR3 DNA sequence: TGTGCCAGTAGTAGCGGACAGGTCGGCTCTGGAAACACCATATATTTT. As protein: CASSSGQVGSGNTIYF.